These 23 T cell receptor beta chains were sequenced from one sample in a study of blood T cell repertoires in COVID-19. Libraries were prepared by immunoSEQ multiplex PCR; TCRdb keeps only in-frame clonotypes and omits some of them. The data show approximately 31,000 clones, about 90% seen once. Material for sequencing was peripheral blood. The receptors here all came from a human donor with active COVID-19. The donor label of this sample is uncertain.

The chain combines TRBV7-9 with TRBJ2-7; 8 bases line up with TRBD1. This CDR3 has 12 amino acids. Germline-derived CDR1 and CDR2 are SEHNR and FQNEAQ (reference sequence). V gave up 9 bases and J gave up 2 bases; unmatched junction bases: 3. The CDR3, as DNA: TGTGCCAGTTGGGACAGGCCCTACGAGCAGTACTTC. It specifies CASWDRPYEQYF.

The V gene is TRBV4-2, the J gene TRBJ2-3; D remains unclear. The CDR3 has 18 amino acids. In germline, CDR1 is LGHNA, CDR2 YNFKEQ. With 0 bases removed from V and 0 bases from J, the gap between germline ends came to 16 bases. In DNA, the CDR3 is TGTGCCAGCAGCCAAGATCACCCCAGCGCGACTAGCACAGATACGCAGTATTTT. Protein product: CASSQDHPSATSTDTQYF.

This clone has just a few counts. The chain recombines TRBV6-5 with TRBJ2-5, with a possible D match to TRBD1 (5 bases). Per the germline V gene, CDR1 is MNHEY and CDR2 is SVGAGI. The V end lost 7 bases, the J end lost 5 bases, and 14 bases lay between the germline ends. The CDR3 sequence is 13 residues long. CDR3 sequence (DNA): TGTGCCAGCATGGCAGGGCCAGGGGAGACCCAGTACTTC. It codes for CASMAGPGETQYF.

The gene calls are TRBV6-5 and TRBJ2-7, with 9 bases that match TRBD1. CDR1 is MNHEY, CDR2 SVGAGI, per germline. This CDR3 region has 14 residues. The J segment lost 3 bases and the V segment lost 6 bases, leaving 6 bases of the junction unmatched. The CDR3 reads CASRPGQGSYEQYF. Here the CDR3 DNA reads TGTGCCAGCAGACCTGGACAGGGGAGCTACGAGCAGTACTTC.

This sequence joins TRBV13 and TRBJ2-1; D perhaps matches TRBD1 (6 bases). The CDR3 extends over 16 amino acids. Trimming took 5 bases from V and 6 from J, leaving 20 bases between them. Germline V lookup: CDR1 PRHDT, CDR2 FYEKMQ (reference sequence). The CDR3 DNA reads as TGTGCCAGCAGCCTCATGACAGGTACCTGGGGCAATGAGCAGTTCTTC. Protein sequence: CASSLMTGTWGNEQFF.

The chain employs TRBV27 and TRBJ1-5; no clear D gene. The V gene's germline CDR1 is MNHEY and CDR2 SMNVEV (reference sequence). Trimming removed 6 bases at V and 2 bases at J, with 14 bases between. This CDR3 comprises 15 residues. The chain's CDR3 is CASSSGLVRNQPQHF. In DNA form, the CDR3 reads TGTGCCAGCAGCTCGGGATTGGTGCGCAATCAGCCCCAGCATTTT.

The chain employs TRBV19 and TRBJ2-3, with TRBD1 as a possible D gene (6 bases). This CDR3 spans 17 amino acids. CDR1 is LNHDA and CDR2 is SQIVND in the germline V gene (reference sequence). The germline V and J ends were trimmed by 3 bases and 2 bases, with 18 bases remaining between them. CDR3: CASSILPGHRPTDTQYF. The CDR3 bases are TGTGCCAGTAGTATTCTACCGGGACACCGACCCACAGATACGCAGTATTTT.

CDR3 DNA: TGTGCCAGCTCACCACCGAGGTCGGGACAGGGGACCACAGATACGCAGTATTTT. Translating gives CASSPPRSGQGTTDTQYF. The chain links TRBV18 to TRBJ2-3, with TRBD1 matching over 10 bases. Germline CDR1 and CDR2: KGHSH and LQKENI. The CDR3 sequence is 18 residues long. With 0 bases clipped from V and 2 bases from J, the junction kept 8 bases outside the gene matches.

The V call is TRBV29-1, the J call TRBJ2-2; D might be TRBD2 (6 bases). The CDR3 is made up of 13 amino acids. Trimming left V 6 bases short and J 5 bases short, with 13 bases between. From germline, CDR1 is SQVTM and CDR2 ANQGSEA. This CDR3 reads CSVATRPTGELFF. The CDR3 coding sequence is TGCAGCGTGGCGACTAGGCCGACCGGGGAGCTGTTTTTT.

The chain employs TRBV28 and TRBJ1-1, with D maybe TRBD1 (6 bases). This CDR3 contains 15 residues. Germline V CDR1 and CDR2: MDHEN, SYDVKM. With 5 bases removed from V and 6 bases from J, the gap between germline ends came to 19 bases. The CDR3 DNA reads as TGTGCCAGCAGTAGAGGGGGGGCCTCCGTGCCTGAAGCTTTCTTT. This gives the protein CASSRGGASVPEAFF.

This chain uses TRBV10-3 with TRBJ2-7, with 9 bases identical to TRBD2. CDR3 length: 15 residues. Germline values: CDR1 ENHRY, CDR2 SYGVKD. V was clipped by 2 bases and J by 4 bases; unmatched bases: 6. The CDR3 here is CAISEKAGGIYEQYF. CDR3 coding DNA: TGTGCCATCAGTGAGAAAGCGGGAGGTATATACGAGCAGTACTTC.

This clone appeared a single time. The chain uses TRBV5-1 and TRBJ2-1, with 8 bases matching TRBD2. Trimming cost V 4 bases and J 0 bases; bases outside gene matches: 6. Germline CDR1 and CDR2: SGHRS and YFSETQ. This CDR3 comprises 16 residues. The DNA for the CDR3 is TGCGCCAGCAGCCTGGAGCGGGAGAGCTCCTACAATGAGCAGTTCTTC. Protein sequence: CASSLERESSYNEQFF.

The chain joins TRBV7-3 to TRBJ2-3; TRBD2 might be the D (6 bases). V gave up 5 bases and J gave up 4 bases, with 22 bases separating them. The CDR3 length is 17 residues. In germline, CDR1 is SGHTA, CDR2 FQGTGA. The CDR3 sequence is CASSARGGGVAADTQYF. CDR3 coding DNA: TGTGCCAGCAGCGCCCGGGGTGGCGGGGTAGCGGCAGATACGCAGTATTTT. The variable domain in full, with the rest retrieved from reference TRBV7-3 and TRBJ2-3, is GAGVSQTPSNKVTEKGKYVELRCDPISGHTALYWYRQSLGQGPEFLIYFQGTGAADDSGLPNDRFFAVRPEGSVSTLKIQRTERGDSAVYLCASSARGGGVAADTQYFGPGTRLTVL.

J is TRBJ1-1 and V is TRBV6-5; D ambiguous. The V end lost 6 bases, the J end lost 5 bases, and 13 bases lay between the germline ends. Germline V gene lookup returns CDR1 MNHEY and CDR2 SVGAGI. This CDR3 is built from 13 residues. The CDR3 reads CASRRADRTEAFF. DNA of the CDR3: TGTGCCAGCAGGAGGGCGGATAGGACTGAAGCTTTCTTT.

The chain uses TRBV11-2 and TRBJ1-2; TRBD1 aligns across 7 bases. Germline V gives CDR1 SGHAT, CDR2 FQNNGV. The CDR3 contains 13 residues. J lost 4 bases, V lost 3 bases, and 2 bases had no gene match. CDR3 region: CASSLDRIYGYTF. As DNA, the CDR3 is TGTGCCAGCAGCTTGGACAGGATCTATGGCTACACCTTC.

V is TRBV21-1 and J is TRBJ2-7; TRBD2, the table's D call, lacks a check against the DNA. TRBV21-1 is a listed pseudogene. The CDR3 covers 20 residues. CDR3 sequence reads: CASSNCVVRVIAEGTYEQYF. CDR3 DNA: TGTGCCAGCAGCAATTGTGTCGTCAGGGTAATAGCGGAGGGAACCTACGAGCAGTACTTC.

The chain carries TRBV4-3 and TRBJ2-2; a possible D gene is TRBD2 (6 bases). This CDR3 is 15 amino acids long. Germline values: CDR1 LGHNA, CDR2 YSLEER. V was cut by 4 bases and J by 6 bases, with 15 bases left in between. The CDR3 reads CASSRSRRAPGELFF. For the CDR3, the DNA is TGCGCCAGCAGCCGTTCCCGGAGGGCCCCCGGGGAGCTGTTTTTT.

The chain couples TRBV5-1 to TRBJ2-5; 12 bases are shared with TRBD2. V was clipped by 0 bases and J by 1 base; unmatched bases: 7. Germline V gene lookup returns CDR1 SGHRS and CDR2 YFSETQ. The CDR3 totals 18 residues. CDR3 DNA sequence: TGCGCCAGCAGCTTGGAACCTCTAGCGGGAGGGCCCCAAGAGACCCAGTACTTC. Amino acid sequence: CASSLEPLAGGPQETQYF.

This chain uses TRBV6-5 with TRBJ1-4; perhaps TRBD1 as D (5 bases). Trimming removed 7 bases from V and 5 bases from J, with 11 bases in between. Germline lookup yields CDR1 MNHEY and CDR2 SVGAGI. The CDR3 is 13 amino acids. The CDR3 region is CASTGNWNEKLFF. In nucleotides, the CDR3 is TGTGCCAGCACAGGGAATTGGAATGAAAAACTGTTTTTT.

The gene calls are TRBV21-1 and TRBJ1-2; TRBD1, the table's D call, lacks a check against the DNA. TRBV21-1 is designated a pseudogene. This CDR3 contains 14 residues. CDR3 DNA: TGTGCCAGCAGCCGGGACAGGGGAAGATATGGCTACACCTTC. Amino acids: CASSRDRGRYGYTF.

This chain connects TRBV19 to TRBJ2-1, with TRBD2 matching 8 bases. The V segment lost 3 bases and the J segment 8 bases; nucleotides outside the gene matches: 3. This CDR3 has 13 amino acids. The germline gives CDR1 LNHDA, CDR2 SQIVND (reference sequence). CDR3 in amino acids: CASSILRGDEQFF. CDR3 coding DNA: TGTGCCAGTAGTATCTTGCGGGGGGATGAGCAGTTCTTC.

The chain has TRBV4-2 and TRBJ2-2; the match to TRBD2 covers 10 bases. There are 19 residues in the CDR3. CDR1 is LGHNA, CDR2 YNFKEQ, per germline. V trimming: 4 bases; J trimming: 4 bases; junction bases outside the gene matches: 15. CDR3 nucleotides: TGTGCCAGCAGCCCCGCGGCCCCAGCGGGAGGGCCGGGCACCGGGGAGCTGTTTTTT. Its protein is CASSPAAPAGGPGTGELFF.

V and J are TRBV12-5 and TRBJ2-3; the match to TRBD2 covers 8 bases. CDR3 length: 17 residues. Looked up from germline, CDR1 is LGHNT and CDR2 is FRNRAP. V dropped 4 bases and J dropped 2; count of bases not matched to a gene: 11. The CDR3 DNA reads TGTGCTAGTGGTTCCTTCACTCTAGCGGGCCCCACAGATACGCAGTATTTT. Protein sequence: CASGSFTLAGPTDTQYF.